The 27 T cell receptor beta chains below come from one sample, sequenced in a study of monozygotic twins with inflammatory bowel disease. TCRdb re-called the 5' RACE reads and gives one entry per CDR3 protein, without DNA. Its listing shows 80,000 or so distinct CDR3 sequences. Sequencing was done on a sample of blood. The receptors come from a human donor with ulcerative colitis or Crohn's disease, or a healthy co-twin of an affected twin (not recorded which).

This chain uses TRBV3-1 with TRBJ2-1; TCRdb calls TRBD2, which cannot be checked without DNA. This CDR3 has 16 residues. Germline assignment: CDR1 LGHDT and CDR2 YNNKEL (reference sequence). The CDR3 here is CASSQLAGSSYNEQFF.

The chain employs TRBV5-1 and TRBJ1-3. The germline CDR1 and CDR2 sequences are SGHRS and YFSETQ. This CDR3 comprises 15 residues. The CDR3 loop is CASSLMRSSGNTIYF.

This sequence joins TRBV19 and TRBJ2-7; the D call of TRBD1 rests on TCRdb alone, since no DNA is present to check it. The CDR3 spans 15 residues. The germline gives CDR1 LNHDA, CDR2 SQIVND (reference sequence). CDR3: CASSSGGTISYEQYF. The full variable domain, its missing parts supplied by reference TRBV19 and TRBJ2-7, is DGGITQSPKYLFRKEGQNVTLSCEQNLNHDAMYWYRQDPGQGLRLIYYSQIVNDFQKGDIAEGYSVSREKKESFPLTVTSAQKNPTAFYLCASSSGGTISYEQYFGPGTRLTVT.

CDR3 protein: CASSGSSYNEQFF. The chain carries TRBV9 and TRBJ2-1. The CDR3 is 13 residues long. Looked up from germline, CDR1 is SGDLS and CDR2 is YYNGEE.

The V call is TRBV5-1, the J call TRBJ1-2; there is no DNA to check the TCRdb D call of TRBD1. CDR3 length: 14 residues. Germline CDR1 and CDR2: SGHRS and YFSETQ. The CDR3 sequence is CASSSQTGGDGYTF.

The rearrangement joins TRBV5-6 to TRBJ2-7; the D call of TRBD2 rests on TCRdb alone, since no DNA is present to check it. Germline V gene sequence: CDR1 SGHDT, CDR2 YYEEEE. This CDR3 comprises 13 residues. CDR3 region: CASSPLGGYEQYF.

The chain carries TRBV3-1 and TRBJ2-5; TCRdb returns TRBD2, unconfirmable since there is no DNA. There are 14 residues in the CDR3. Germline V gene sequence: CDR1 LGHDT, CDR2 YNNKEL (reference sequence). CDR3 residues: CASSLMGLEETQYF.

The chain carries TRBV12-3 or TRBV12-4 and TRBJ1-2; TCRdb proposes TRBD1, but this gene call is untestable without DNA. The CDR3 loop spans 11 amino acids. CDR3 region: CSVGTGDGYTF.

The CDR3 loop is CSASRDGRPVGYPQHF. The chain joins TRBV20-1 to TRBJ1-5; as DNA is missing, the TRBD1 call by TCRdb cannot be tested. The CDR3 is 16 amino acids. CDR1 and CDR2 from the germline V gene are DFQATT and SNEGSKA (reference sequence).

The chain employs TRBV10-3 and TRBJ1-2. CDR3 length: 13 residues. Germline assignment: CDR1 ENHRY and CDR2 SYGVKD. CDR3 protein: CAISETGYYGYTF.

This clonotype is identified as medium-sized from frequency. The chain uses TRBV7-6 and TRBJ1-3; the D gene TCRdb calls, TRBD1, cannot be checked with no DNA. The CDR3 is 16 residues long. Germline V CDR1 and CDR2: SGHVS, FNYEAQ. The CDR3 protein is CASSLAGRVTGNTIYF.

The rearrangement links TRBV4-1 to TRBJ1-2; TCRdb's D call, TRBD1, is unchecked because there is no DNA. The length of the CDR3 is 15 residues. Germline CDR1 reads MGHRA; CDR2 reads YSYEKL. The CDR3 sequence: CASSQVNDRNYGYTF.

The V and J genes are TRBV3-1 and TRBJ2-3. Germline loops: CDR1 LGHDT, CDR2 YNNKEL (reference sequence). There are 15 residues in the CDR3. CDR3 in amino acids: CASSQDLGVADTQYF.

CDR3 sequence reads: CSVEDLNRGKHEQYF. V gene TRBV29-1 combines with J gene TRBJ2-7; lacking DNA, the TRBD1 call made by TCRdb goes unchecked. Germline values: CDR1 SQVTM, CDR2 ANQGSEA. The CDR3 is 15 residues long.

The chain is built from TRBV29-1 and TRBJ2-5; TCRdb gives TRBD1 as the D gene, but with no DNA this cannot be confirmed. Germline V gene sequence: CDR1 SQVTM, CDR2 ANQGSEA. CDR3 size: 14 residues. The CDR3 is CSVEEDRTGETQYF.

The chain is built from TRBV6-5 and TRBJ2-7. Germline V lookup: CDR1 MNHEY, CDR2 SVGAGI. The CDR3 totals 15 residues. CDR3 sequence: CASSYSRQATYEQYF.

The V gene is TRBV12-2, the J gene TRBJ2-3. TRBV12-2 is a recognized pseudogene. The CDR3 has 12 amino acids. The chain's CDR3 is CASRGSTDTQYF.

The rearrangement uses TRBV7-6 and TRBJ2-2; with no DNA, the TCRdb D assignment of TRBD1 cannot be verified. Germline CDR1 SGHVS, CDR2 FNYEAQ. The CDR3 runs to 17 residues. CDR3 loop: CASSLVTGDGDTGELFF.

The chain carries TRBV12-3 or TRBV12-4 and TRBJ2-5; there is no DNA to check the TCRdb D call of TRBD2. CDR3 length: 16 residues. The CDR3 sequence: CASSLLAGGPGETQYF.

The chain is built from TRBV10-3 and TRBJ2-7; TCRdb reports TRBD1, a call that lacks DNA to check it against. Per the germline V gene, CDR1 is ENHRY and CDR2 is SYGVKD. The CDR3 length is 14 residues. The CDR3 sequence is CAISEFGQSYEQYF.

The rearrangement joins TRBV5-1 to TRBJ1-3; the D gene TCRdb calls, TRBD1, cannot be checked with no DNA. CDR3 length: 15 residues. Germline V lookup: CDR1 SGHRS, CDR2 YFSETQ. This CDR3 is CASSPVGDSGNTIYF.

This chain joins TRBV5-5 and TRBJ2-3. This CDR3 is built from 16 residues. Germline lookup yields CDR1 SGHKS and CDR2 YYEKEE (reference sequence). The CDR3 sequence: CASSLVGGGSTDTQYF.

The rearrangement uses TRBV6-5 and TRBJ2-7; there is no DNA to check the TCRdb D call of TRBD1. The CDR3 sequence is 15 residues long. Per the germline V gene, CDR1 is MNHEY and CDR2 is SVGAGI. The CDR3 here is CASSSPRDTSYEQYF.

Here the CDR3 reads CASSQGREASGYTF. V is TRBV5-1 and J is TRBJ1-2; no DNA is available, so the TRBD1 call from TCRdb remains unchecked. CDR1 SGHRS and CDR2 YFSETQ come from the germline V gene. The CDR3 totals 14 residues.

This chain joins TRBV5-6 and TRBJ2-7; TCRdb's D gene call, TRBD2, goes unchecked for lack of DNA. Per the germline V gene, CDR1 is SGHDT and CDR2 is YYEEEE. This CDR3 comprises 15 residues. CDR3 sequence: CASSLDSELGYEQYF.

This chain links TRBV6-1 with TRBJ1-5; no DNA is available, so the TRBD1 call from TCRdb remains unchecked. Looked up from germline, CDR1 is MNHNS and CDR2 is SASEGT. CDR3 length: 15 residues. The CDR3 here is CASSPPGRNNQPQHF.

The rearrangement links TRBV4-1 to TRBJ1-3. The CDR3 covers 16 residues. Germline CDR1 MGHRA, CDR2 YSYEKL. CDR3: CASSQENLRSGNTIYF.